The next 21 T cell receptor beta chains were all read from a single sample in a study of shared clonotypes between healthy human individuals. Data came from immunoSEQ multiplex PCR; TCRdb stores just in-frame clones and leaves some out. The sample has hundreds of thousands of clones, roughly 98% seen once; the top ten hold 0.25% to 0.35%. Naive-designated CD8 cells lacked CD45RO, were positively enriched for CCR7, and omitted terminally differentiated effector memory CD45RA+ cells. The sequenced material came from naive CD8+ T cells sorted from blood. Source of these receptors: a man aged 25-40 years in good health.

This chain uses TRBV13 with TRBJ2-1, with D possibly TRBD2 on 6 matching bases. Trimming took 3 bases from V and 3 from J, leaving 9 bases between them. Germline lookup yields CDR1 PRHDT and CDR2 FYEKMQ (reference sequence). The length of the CDR3 is 14 residues. The CDR3 region is CASSFGTHYNEQFF. In DNA form, the CDR3 reads TGTGCCAGCAGCTTCGGGACTCACTACAATGAGCAGTTCTTC.

V usage is TRBV9 and J usage is TRBJ2-2; 8 nucleotides agree with TRBD2. Trimming took 3 bases from V and 6 from J; bases not matched to a gene: 7. The germline CDR1 and CDR2 sequences are SGDLS and YYNGEE. The CDR3 runs 15 residues. This chain's CDR3 is CASSASGSLSGELFF. The DNA of the CDR3 is TGTGCCAGCAGCGCCAGCGGGAGTTTGTCCGGGGAGCTGTTTTTT.

As to this clone: The same CDR3 is also encoded by other DNA sequences in this sample. This rearrangement joins TRBV11-2 to TRBJ2-7; D is unresolved. This CDR3 region has 12 residues. CDR1 is SGHAT, CDR2 FQNNGV, per germline. Between the trimmed V and J ends, which lost 1 base and 3 bases, there was a span of 4 bases. CDR3 in amino acids: CASSLAGYEQYF. CDR3 bases: TGTGCCAGCAGCTTAGCTGGCTACGAGCAGTACTTC.

This clone appeared a few times. The chain has TRBV27 and TRBJ2-7; 7 positions match TRBD1. The length of the CDR3 is 14 residues. Germline CDR1 and CDR2: MNHEY and SMNVEV (reference sequence). V shed 3 bases and J 3 bases; nucleotides not matched to a gene: 5. CDR3 region: CASSFGQAHYEQYF. In DNA, the CDR3 is TGTGCCAGCAGTTTTGGACAGGCCCACTACGAGCAGTACTTC.

Notes on this clone: Other DNA sequences in this sample translate to the same CDR3. The chain couples TRBV7-9 to TRBJ1-2, with D unclear. Per the germline V gene, CDR1 is SEHNR and CDR2 is FQNEAQ (reference sequence). The CDR3 totals 11 residues. The ends were cut back, 4 bases at V and 4 bases at J, with 4 bases in the middle. In DNA, the CDR3 is TGTGCCAGCAGCTCGAGCTATGGCTACACCTTC. Protein sequence: CASSSSYGYTF.

This chain joins TRBV7-2 and TRBJ1-5; 7 bases align to TRBD1. This CDR3 has 15 amino acids. Germline CDR1 is SGHTA and CDR2 is FQGNSA. Losses at the gene ends were 5 bases for V and 6 bases for J; bases not matched to a gene: 10. This chain's CDR3 is CASSPDRVSPQPQHF. The CDR3 bases are TGTGCCAGCAGCCCCGACAGGGTAAGCCCTCAGCCCCAGCATTTT.

The CDR3 region has the DNA TGTGCCAGCAGCTTACTCAGAGCGGGAGATAAGACAGATACGCAGTATTTT. Residues: CASSLLRAGDKTDTQYF. The rearrangement links TRBV7-9 to TRBJ2-3, with 8 bases fitting TRBD2. CDR3 length: 17 amino acids. The V segment lost 2 bases and the J segment 3 bases; nucleotides outside the gene matches: 10. Germline loops: CDR1 SEHNR, CDR2 FQNEAQ (reference sequence). The full variable domain, rest sourced from reference TRBV7-9 and TRBJ2-3, is DTGVSQNPRHKITKRGQNVTFRCDPISEHNRLYWYRQTLGQGPEFLTYFQNEAQLEKSRLLSDRFSAERPKGSFSTLEIQRTEQGDSAMYLCASSLLRAGDKTDTQYFGPGTRLTVL.

The chain joins TRBV27 to TRBJ2-5; D is undetermined. CDR1 is MNHEY and CDR2 is SMNVEV in the germline V gene (reference sequence). V shed 4 bases and J shed 1 base, with 7 bases lying between them. The CDR3 runs to 13 residues. CDR3 in amino acids: CASSSLLQETQYF. In DNA form, the CDR3 reads TGTGCCAGCAGTTCACTCCTCCAAGAGACCCAGTACTTC.

This rearrangement joins TRBV29-1 to TRBJ2-7; D uncertain. The CDR3 is 13 residues long. Germline V gives CDR1 SQVTM, CDR2 ANQGSEA. V lost 3 bases and J 2 bases, leaving 11 bases between the germline ends. CDR3 sequence reads: CSVEGIGPYEQYF. CDR3 sequence (DNA): TGCAGCGTTGAGGGGATAGGACCCTACGAGCAGTACTTC.

The rearrangement joins TRBV5-4 to TRBJ2-5, with D possibly called TRBD1 or TRBD2 (7 bases each). The germline gives CDR1 SGHNT, CDR2 YYREEE (reference sequence). Trimming removed 0 bases at V and 5 bases at J, with 20 bases between. The CDR3 length is 17 residues. The CDR3 nucleotides read TGTGCCAGCAGCTTGGGCGGCCGGGGAGGGGGCCGCGAGACCCAGTACTTC. Translated, it gives CASSLGGRGGGRETQYF.

The V gene is TRBV7-9, the J gene TRBJ2-1, with D possibly TRBD2 on 6 matching bases. The germline gives CDR1 SEHNR, CDR2 FQNEAQ (reference sequence). This CDR3 comprises 13 residues. Trimming left V 4 bases short and J 12 bases short, with 16 bases between. The CDR3 here is CASSSGTLEGQFF. CDR3 sequence (DNA): TGTGCCAGCAGCTCCGGGACTCTTGAAGGGCAGTTCTTC.

The rearrangement links TRBV11-2 to TRBJ2-7, with D tentatively TRBD1 (5 bases). Deletions cut 5 bases from V and 4 bases from J, with 18 bases between. CDR3 size: 15 residues. CDR1 and CDR2 from the germline V gene are SGHAT and FQNNGV. In DNA, the CDR3 is TGTGCCAGCAGCCCGCCTAGGGGTCAAGGGTACGAGCAGTACTTC. Translated: CASSPPRGQGYEQYF.

V gene TRBV27 combines with J gene TRBJ2-7; maybe TRBD1 (6 bases). This CDR3 has 13 amino acids. The germline V gene has CDR1 MNHEY and CDR2 SMNVEV (reference sequence). Trimming left V 4 bases short and J 2 bases short, with 9 bases between. CDR3 region: CASSWQGTYEQYF. The CDR3 coding sequence is TGTGCCAGCAGTTGGCAGGGGACCTACGAGCAGTACTTC.

The V and J genes are TRBV5-1 and TRBJ2-7; tentatively, D is TRBD2 (5 bases). The length of the CDR3 is 14 residues. Germline V gives CDR1 SGHRS, CDR2 YFSETQ. Between the trimmed V and J ends, which lost 3 bases and 3 bases, there was a span of 13 bases. The CDR3 DNA reads TGCGCCAGCAGCTCCGTCCAAGCGGTCTACGAGCAGTACTTC. It yields the protein CASSSVQAVYEQYF.

On this clone itself: Different DNA sequences within this sample yield the same CDR3. V is TRBV5-1 and J is TRBJ2-7, with D unresolved. The CDR3 consists of 14 residues. Between the trimmed V and J ends, which lost 0 bases and 4 bases, there was a span of 11 bases. The germline gives CDR1 SGHRS, CDR2 YFSETQ. This chain's CDR3 is CASSLGFQSYEQYF. The CDR3 region has the DNA TGCGCCAGCAGCTTGGGTTTCCAATCTTACGAGCAGTACTTC.

The chain uses TRBV6-5 and TRBJ1-1; the D is unclear. Trimming shortened V by 0 bases and J by 4 bases, and 6 bases separated the two germline ends. Germline V gives CDR1 MNHEY, CDR2 SVGAGI. There are 13 residues in the CDR3. CDR3 in DNA: TGTGCCAGCAGTTACTCGATAGTCACTGAAGCTTTCTTT. Its translation is CASSYSIVTEAFF.

In its sample, this clone was seen once. The chain recombines TRBV10-2 with TRBJ1-2; 11 bases line up with TRBD1. CDR3 size: 15 residues. Germline V gene data show CDR1 as WSHSY and CDR2 as SAAADI. V lost 3 bases and J lost 7; bases outside the gene matches: 7. For the CDR3, the DNA is TGCGCCAGCAGTGACCTTTCAGGACAGGGGGCTGGCTACACCTTC. Translation gives CASSDLSGQGAGYTF.

V and J are TRBV7-9 and TRBJ2-1; 9 nucleotides match TRBD2. This CDR3 has 16 residues. V gave up 4 bases and J gave up 7 bases; unmatched junction bases: 11. Germline V gene lookup returns CDR1 SEHNR and CDR2 FQNEAQ (reference sequence). This CDR3 reads CASSSLEREAGNEQFF. The CDR3 DNA is TGTGCCAGCAGCTCCCTCGAGCGGGAGGCCGGGAATGAGCAGTTCTTC.

The J gene is TRBJ2-3, the V gene TRBV29-1; 9 nucleotides agree with TRBD1. Germline assignment: CDR1 SQVTM and CDR2 ANQGSEA. Trimming removed 3 bases from V and 2 bases from J; junction bases left unmatched: 3. This CDR3 has 14 residues. CDR3 amino acids: CSVDGTGLTDTQYF. CDR3 nucleotide sequence: TGCAGCGTTGATGGGACAGGGCTCACAGATACGCAGTATTTT.

The J gene is TRBJ1-4, the V gene TRBV28, with 9 bases aligning to TRBD1. CDR1 is MDHEN and CDR2 is SYDVKM in the germline V gene. This CDR3 has 14 amino acids. V gave up 7 bases and J gave up 6 bases; unmatched junction bases: 6. The CDR3 is CASTLTGGYEKLFF. CDR3 nucleotide sequence: TGTGCCAGCACCCTGACAGGGGGGTATGAAAAACTGTTTTTT.

The chain joins TRBV30 to TRBJ2-2; D is unclear. The CDR3 sequence is 13 residues long. Germline CDR1 reads GTSNPN; CDR2 reads SVGIG (reference sequence). With 0 bases removed from V and 1 base from J, the gap between germline ends came to 3 bases. CDR3 DNA: TGTGCCTGGAGTGTCCAGAACACCGGGGAGCTGTTTTTT. Translated, it gives CAWSVQNTGELFF.